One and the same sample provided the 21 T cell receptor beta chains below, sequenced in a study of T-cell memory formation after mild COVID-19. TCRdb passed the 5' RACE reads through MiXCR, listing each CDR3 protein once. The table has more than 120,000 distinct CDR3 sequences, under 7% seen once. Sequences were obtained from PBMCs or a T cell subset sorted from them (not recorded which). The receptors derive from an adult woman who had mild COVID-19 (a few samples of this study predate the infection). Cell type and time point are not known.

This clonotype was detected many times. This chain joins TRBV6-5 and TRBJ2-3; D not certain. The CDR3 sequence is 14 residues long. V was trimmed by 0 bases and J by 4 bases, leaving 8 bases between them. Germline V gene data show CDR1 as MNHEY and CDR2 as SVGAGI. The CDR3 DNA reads TGTGCCAGCAGTTACTCCGCCGGCCCAGATACGCAGTATTTT. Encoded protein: CASSYSAGPDTQYF.

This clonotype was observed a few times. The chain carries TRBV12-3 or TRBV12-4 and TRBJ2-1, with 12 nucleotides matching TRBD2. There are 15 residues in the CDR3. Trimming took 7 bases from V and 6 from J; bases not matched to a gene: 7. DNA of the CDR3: TGTGCCAGCACCCGGACTAGCGGGATGACCAATGAGCAGTTCTTC. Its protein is CASTRTSGMTNEQFF.

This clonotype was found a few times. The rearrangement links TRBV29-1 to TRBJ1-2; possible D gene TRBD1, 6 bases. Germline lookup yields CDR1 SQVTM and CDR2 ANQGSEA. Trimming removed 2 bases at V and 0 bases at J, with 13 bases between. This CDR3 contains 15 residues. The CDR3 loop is CSVEKRDTTNYGYTF. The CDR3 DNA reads TGCAGCGTTGAAAAGCGGGACACGACTAACTATGGCTACACCTTC. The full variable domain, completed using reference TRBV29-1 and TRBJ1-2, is SAVISQKPSRDICQRGTSLTIQCQVDSQVTMMFWYRQQPGQSLTLIATANQGSEATYESGFVIDKFPISRPNLTFSTLTVSNMSPEDSSIYLCSVEKRDTTNYGYTFGSGTRLTVV.

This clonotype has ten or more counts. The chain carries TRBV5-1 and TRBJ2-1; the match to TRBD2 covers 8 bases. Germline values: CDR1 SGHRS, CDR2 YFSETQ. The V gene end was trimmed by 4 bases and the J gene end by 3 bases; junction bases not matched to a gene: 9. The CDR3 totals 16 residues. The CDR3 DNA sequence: TGCGCCAGCAGCAATGCCGGGACTAGGATCTACAATGAGCAGTTCTTC. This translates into CASSNAGTRIYNEQFF.

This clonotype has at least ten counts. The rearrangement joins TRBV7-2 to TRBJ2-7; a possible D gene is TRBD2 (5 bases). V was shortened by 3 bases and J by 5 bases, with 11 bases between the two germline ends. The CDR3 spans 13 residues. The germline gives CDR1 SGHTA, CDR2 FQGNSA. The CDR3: CASSFLATHEQYF. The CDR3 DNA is TGTGCCAGCAGCTTCCTAGCAACGCACGAGCAGTACTTC.

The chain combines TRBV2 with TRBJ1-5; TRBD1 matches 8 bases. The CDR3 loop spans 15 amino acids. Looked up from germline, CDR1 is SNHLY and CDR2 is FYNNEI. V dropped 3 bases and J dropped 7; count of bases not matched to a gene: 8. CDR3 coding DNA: TGTGCCAGCAGTGAGCAGACAGGGGTAAGACAGCCCCAGCATTTT. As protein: CASSEQTGVRQPQHF.

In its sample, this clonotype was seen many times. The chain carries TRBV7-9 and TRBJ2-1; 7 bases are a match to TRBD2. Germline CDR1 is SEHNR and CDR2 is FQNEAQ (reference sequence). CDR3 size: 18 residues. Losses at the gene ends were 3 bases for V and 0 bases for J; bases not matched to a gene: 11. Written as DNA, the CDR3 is TGTGCCAGCAGCTTTCCCCCCCTAGCGGCCGACTCCTACAATGAGCAGTTCTTC. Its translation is CASSFPPLAADSYNEQFF.

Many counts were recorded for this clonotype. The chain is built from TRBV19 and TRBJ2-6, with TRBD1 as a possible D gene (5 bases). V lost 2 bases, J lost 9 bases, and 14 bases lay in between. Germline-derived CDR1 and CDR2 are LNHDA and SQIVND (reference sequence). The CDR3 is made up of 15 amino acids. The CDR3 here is CASSIRGQGDNVLTF. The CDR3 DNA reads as TGTGCCAGTAGTATAAGGGGTCAGGGTGACAACGTCCTGACTTTC.

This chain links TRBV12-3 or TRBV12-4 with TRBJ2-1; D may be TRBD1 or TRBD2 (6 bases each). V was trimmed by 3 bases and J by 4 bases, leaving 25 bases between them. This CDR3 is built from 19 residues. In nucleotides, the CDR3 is TGTGCCAGCAGTTTTTCTCATCTTGGTAGGGGGGCTGGGTACAATGAGCAGTTCTTC. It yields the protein CASSFSHLGRGAGYNEQFF.

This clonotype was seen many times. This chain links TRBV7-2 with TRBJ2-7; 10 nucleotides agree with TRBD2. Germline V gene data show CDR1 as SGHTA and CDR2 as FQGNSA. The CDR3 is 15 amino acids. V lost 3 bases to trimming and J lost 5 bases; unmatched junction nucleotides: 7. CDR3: CASSFPSGRDDEQYF. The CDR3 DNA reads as TGTGCCAGCAGCTTTCCTAGCGGGAGAGACGACGAGCAGTACTTC.

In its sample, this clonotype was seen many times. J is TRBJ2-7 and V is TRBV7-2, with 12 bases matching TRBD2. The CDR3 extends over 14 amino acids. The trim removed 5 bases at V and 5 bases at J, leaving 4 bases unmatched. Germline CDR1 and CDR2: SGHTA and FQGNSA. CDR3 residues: CASSQLAGGHEQYF. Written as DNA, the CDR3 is TGTGCCAGCAGCCAACTAGCGGGAGGCCACGAGCAGTACTTC.

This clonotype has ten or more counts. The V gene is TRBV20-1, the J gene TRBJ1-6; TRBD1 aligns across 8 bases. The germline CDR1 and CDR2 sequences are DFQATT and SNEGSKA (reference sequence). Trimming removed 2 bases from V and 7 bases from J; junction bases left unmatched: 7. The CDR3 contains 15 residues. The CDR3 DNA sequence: TGCAGTGCTAGATATCAGGGGGCCTTAAATTCACCCCTCCACTTT. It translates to CSARYQGALNSPLHF.

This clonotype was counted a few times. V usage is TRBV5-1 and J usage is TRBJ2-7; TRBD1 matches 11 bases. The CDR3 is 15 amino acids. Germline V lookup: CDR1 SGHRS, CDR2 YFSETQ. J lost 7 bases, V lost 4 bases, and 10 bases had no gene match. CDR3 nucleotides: TGCGCCAGCAGCATGCCGGGACAGGGGGTTGGGGAGCAGTACTTC. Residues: CASSMPGQGVGEQYF.

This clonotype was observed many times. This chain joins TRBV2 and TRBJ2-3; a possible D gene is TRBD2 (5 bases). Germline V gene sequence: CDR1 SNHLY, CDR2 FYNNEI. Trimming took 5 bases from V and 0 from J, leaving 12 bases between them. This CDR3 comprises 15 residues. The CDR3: CASSLLGVSTDTQYF. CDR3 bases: TGTGCCAGCAGTCTCCTCGGGGTTAGCACAGATACGCAGTATTTT.

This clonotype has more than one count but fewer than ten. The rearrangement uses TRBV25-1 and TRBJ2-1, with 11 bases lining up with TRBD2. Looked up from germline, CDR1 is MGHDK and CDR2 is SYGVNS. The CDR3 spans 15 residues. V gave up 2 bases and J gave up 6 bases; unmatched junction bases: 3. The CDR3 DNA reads TGTGCCAGCAGTGAAGGGACTAGCGGTCTCAATGAGCAGTTCTTC. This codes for CASSEGTSGLNEQFF. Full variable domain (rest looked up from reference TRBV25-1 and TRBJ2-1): EADIYQTPRYLVIGTGKKITLECSQTMGHDKMYWYQQDPGMELHLIHYSYGVNSTEKGDLSSESTVSRIRTEHFPLTLESARPSHTSQYLCASSEGTSGLNEQFFGPGTRLTVL.

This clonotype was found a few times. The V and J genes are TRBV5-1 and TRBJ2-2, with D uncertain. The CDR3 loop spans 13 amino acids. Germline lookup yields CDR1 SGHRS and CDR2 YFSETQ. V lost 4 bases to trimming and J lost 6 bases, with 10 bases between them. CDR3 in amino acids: CASSPARPGELFF. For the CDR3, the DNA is TGCGCCAGCAGCCCCGCCCGACCCGGGGAGCTGTTTTTT.

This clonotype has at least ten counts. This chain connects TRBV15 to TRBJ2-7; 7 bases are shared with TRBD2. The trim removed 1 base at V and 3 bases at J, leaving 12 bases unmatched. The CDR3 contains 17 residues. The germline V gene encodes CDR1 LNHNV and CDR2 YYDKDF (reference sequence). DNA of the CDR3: TGTGCCACCAGCAGAGGGTTGGGGACTACCGCCGACTACGAGCAGTACTTC. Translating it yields CATSRGLGTTADYEQYF.

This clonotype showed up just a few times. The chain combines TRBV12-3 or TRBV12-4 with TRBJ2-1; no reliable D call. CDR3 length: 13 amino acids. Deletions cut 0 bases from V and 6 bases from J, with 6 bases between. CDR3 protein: CASSLAASNEQFF. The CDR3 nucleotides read TGTGCCAGCAGTTTAGCGGCCAGCAATGAGCAGTTCTTC.

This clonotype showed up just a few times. This CDR3 reads CASSLARGVGSPLHF. In DNA form, the CDR3 reads TGTGCCAGCAGCTTAGCTCGGGGAGTTGGTTCACCCCTCCACTTT. The chain is built from TRBV7-6 and TRBJ1-6; D is unresolved. Trimming cost V 0 bases and J 9 bases, with 12 bases left between them. Germline CDR1 SGHVS, CDR2 FNYEAQ. The CDR3 totals 15 residues.

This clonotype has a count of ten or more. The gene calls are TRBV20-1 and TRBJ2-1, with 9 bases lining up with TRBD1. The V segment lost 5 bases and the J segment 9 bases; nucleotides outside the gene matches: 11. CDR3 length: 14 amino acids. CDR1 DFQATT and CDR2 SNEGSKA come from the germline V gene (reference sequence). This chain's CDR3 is CSASPGQGRGEQFF. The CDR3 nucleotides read TGCAGTGCTTCTCCGGGACAGGGACGGGGTGAGCAGTTCTTC.

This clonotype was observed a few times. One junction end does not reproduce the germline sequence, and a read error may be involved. CDR3: CASSQEVAGVPDTQYF. The DNA of the CDR3 is TGTGCCAGCAGCCAAGAGGTAGCGGGAGTTCCAGACACGCAGTATTTT. The V call is TRBV4-2, the J call TRBJ2-3; 9 nucleotides align to TRBD2. The V gene's germline CDR1 is LGHNA and CDR2 YNFKEQ. The CDR3 spans 16 residues.